This T cell receptor beta chain was captured by sequencing in a study of glioma-infiltrating T cells after dendritic cell vaccination. Whole-study results and caveats: Patients with more pretreatment TILs had longer time to progression and survival.

The V gene's germline CDR1 is LNHDA and CDR2 SQIVND (reference sequence). This CDR3 is built from 14 residues. V was clipped by 6 bases and J by 7 bases; unmatched bases: 6. Of note for this clone: Antigen unknown.

Time point in this sample: after dendritic cell vaccination, including at tumor progression/relapse. TCRdb keeps only in-frame clones here, not all; method: immunoSEQ multiplex PCR. The sample holds about 91,000 clones, 80% to 90% seen once. The rearrangement joins TRBV19 to TRBJ1-5, with TRBD1 identical over 10 bases. This TCR derives from a human donor with glioblastoma. The sequences come from blood, collected after dendritic cell vaccination. For the CDR3, the DNA is TGTGCCAGTAGATGGACAGGGGGTCGGCAGCCCCAGCATTTT. It is translated as CASRWTGGRQPQHF.